The T cell receptor beta chain described here comes from a study of blood T cell repertoires in COVID-19. Turning to the study itself: COVID-19 samples collected from the United States, Italy and Spain covered acute and convalescent phases.

Assay used: immunoSEQ multiplex PCR; TCRdb lists only in-frame clones, some missing. The sample includes approximately 70,000 clones, 80% to 95% of them seen just once. Trimming left V 10 bases short and J 0 bases short, with 11 bases between. This CDR3 is built from 13 residues. In germline, CDR1 is SNHLY, CDR2 FYNNEI. Sequencing input: peripheral blood. The receptor was isolated from a woman aged 55-70 years with active COVID-19. V and J are TRBV2 and TRBJ2-3, with D perhaps matching TRBD2 (6 bases). The chain's CDR3 is CAKGLPSTDTQYF. The CDR3 DNA reads TGTGCCAAGGGACTTCCAAGCACAGATACGCAGTATTTT.